The 2 T cell receptor beta chains in this list originate from one sample, sequenced in a study of identical twins listed by TCRdb under 2016. The library was obtained by 5' RACE. These reads were obtained on an Illumina HiSeq 2000. TCRdb took the public reads, trimmed them with fastp at Q25, ran MiXCR for clone calling and kept in-frame beta chains. When rows share a CDR3 protein, they turn into one entry using the most common DNA and genes. The sample includes approximately 1.8 million distinct CDR3 sequences, with about 32% observed a single time. Approximately 0.29% of the sample comes from the top ten. Sequences were obtained from cord blood. The origin of the receptors is a newborn girl in good health.

This clonotype occurred many times. V and J are TRBV20-1 and TRBJ1-6; no clear D. V lost 1 base to trimming and J lost 7 bases, with 5 bases between them. CDR1 is DFQATT, CDR2 SNEGSKA, per germline (reference sequence). CDR3 length: 12 residues. The CDR3 is CSARGFNSPLHF. Written as DNA, the CDR3 is TGCAGTGCTAGAGGCTTCAATTCACCCCTCCACTTT.

J is TRBJ2-1 and V is TRBV5-1, with 7 bases that match TRBD2. The length of the CDR3 is 15 residues. Germline assignment: CDR1 SGHRS and CDR2 YFSETQ. V trimming: 0 bases; J trimming: 6 bases; junction bases outside the gene matches: 6. This CDR3 reads CASSLAPRTSNEQFF. The CDR3 bases are TGCGCCAGCAGCTTGGCCCCTCGGACTAGCAATGAGCAGTTCTTC.